What follows are 6 T cell receptor delta chains derived from one specimen sequenced in a study of gamma-delta T cells after stem cell transplantation. TCRdb made new clone calls on the RT-PCR reads using CATT. The sample lists around 2,700 delta-chain clones; approximately 24% were seen once. What was sequenced was gamma-delta T cells. All receptors derive from a human donor. It is not recorded whose cells these are; they may come from a transplant donor.

This clone was detected a few times. The chain recombines TRDV1 with TRDJ1; tentatively, D is TRDD3 (5 bases). Germline CDR1 reads TSWWSYY; CDR2 reads QGS. Trimming stripped 2 bases from V and 1 base from J, with 17 bases between. There are 17 residues in the CDR3. CDR3 region: CALGEIAPGGLTDKLIF. CDR3 nucleotides: TGTGCTCTTGGGGAAATAGCACCGGGGGGCCTCACCGATAAACTCATCTTT.

In its sample, this clone is medium-sized. The chain uses TRDV1 and TRDJ1; 7 positions match TRDD3. After removal of 1 base from V and 0 bases from J, the junction contained 14 bases not matched to a gene. CDR1 is TSWWSYY, CDR2 QGS, per germline. The CDR3 is made up of 19 amino acids. The CDR3 sequence is CALGEPASNWGPYTDKLIF. CDR3 sequence (DNA): TGTGCTCTTGGGGAACCAGCTTCGAACTGGGGACCGTACACCGATAAACTCATCTTT.

This clone was observed a single time. The chain links TRDV1 to TRDJ1, with D perhaps TRDD2 (6 bases). Deletions cut 2 bases from V and 0 bases from J, with 31 bases between. The germline gives CDR1 TSWWSYY, CDR2 QGS. This CDR3 is built from 22 residues. CDR3 in amino acids: CALGEYLKRPGDLPLYTDKLIF. CDR3 nucleotide sequence: TGTGCTCTTGGGGAATACTTAAAGCGGCCCGGGGACCTTCCCCTGTACACCGATAAACTCATCTTT.

In its sample, this clone was seen a few times. This sequence joins TRDV1 and TRDJ1, with 7 bases that match TRDD3. The CDR3 sequence is 25 residues long. Germline V lookup: CDR1 TSWWSYY, CDR2 QGS. V trimming: 0 bases; J trimming: 0 bases; junction bases outside the gene matches: 31. The CDR3 region has the DNA TGTGCTCTTGGGGAACTAGTAGGCTTCCCCCTAAAGTGGGGGACCGATCTTCTGTACACCGATAAACTCATCTTT. This codes for CALGELVGFPLKWGTDLLYTDKLIF.

This clone is large. The chain links TRDV2 to TRDJ1, with TRDD3 matching 9 bases. The CDR3 totals 16 residues. The germline CDR1 and CDR2 sequences are GEAIGNYY and EKD. J was trimmed by 1 base and V by 3 bases; bases with no gene match: 8. The CDR3 sequence: CACDGEGDTGTDKLIF. The CDR3 DNA reads as TGTGCCTGTGACGGGGAAGGGGATACGGGCACCGATAAACTCATCTTT.

Judged by abundance, this clone is medium-sized (0.01 to 0.1%). The V and J genes are TRAV29/DV5 and TRDJ1, with TRDD3 matching 7 bases. The germline V gene encodes CDR1 NSMFDY and CDR2 ISSIKDK. Trimming cost V 0 bases and J 2 bases; bases outside gene matches: 25. The length of the CDR3 is 21 residues. The CDR3: CAASVHSLPRGGMTPTDKLIF. CDR3 bases: TGTGCAGCAAGCGTACACAGCCTCCCCAGGGGGGGGATGACCCCGACCGATAAACTCATCTTT. The full variable domain, in which reference TRAV29/DV5 and TRDJ1 provide the parts outside the CDR3, is DQQVKQNSPSLSVQEGRISILNCDYTNSMFDYFLWYKKYPAEGPTFLISISSIKDKNEDGRFTVFLNKSAKHLSLHIVPSQPGDSAVYFCAASVHSLPRGGMTPTDKLIFGKGTRVTVEP.